Below are 14 T cell receptor beta chains sequenced from a single sample in a study of blood T cells in healthy people across ages. Then a second PCR, running about 6 to 11 cycles, was carried out with a sample-barcoded 5' primer and a J-beta primer mix. TCRdb re-called the 5' RACE reads with MiXCR, one entry per CDR3 protein. The sample includes around 1,500,000 distinct CDR3 sequences, 40% to 50% of them seen just once. Input material: blood. These receptors all come from a woman between 18 and 30 years old in good health.

The chain employs TRBV9 and TRBJ1-2; TRBD1 is a possible D gene (5 bases). Germline V lookup: CDR1 SGDLS, CDR2 YYNGEE. V lost 4 bases and J lost 8, with 21 bases in between. This CDR3 region has 15 residues. The CDR3 protein is CASSLLSGGSSGYTF. In nucleotides, the CDR3 is TGTGCCAGCAGCTTACTTTCGGGGGGATCCAGCGGCTACACCTTC.

The chain uses TRBV11-2 and TRBJ2-5; 8 bases align to TRBD2. CDR1 and CDR2 from the germline V gene are SGHAT and FQNNGV. The CDR3 consists of 15 residues. V dropped 5 bases and J dropped 4; count of bases not matched to a gene: 9. CDR3 sequence: CASSLGLESRETQYF. For the CDR3, the DNA is TGTGCCAGCAGCCTGGGACTAGAGTCCCGAGAGACCCAGTACTTC.

This clonotype came up a few times. V usage is TRBV10-3 and J usage is TRBJ2-7; 8 nucleotides agree with TRBD2. Germline V CDR1 and CDR2: ENHRY, SYGVKD. The CDR3 loop spans 16 amino acids. J gave up 2 bases and V 0 bases, and 6 bases lay outside the gene matches. The CDR3 spells CAISESAGDLAYEQYF. CDR3 DNA: TGTGCCATCAGTGAGTCAGCGGGGGATTTGGCCTACGAGCAGTACTTC.

V usage is TRBV6-6 and J usage is TRBJ2-7; TRBD2 matches at 7 bases. V shed 8 bases, J shed 0 bases, and the junction held 7 bases outside the gene matches. The CDR3 is 14 amino acids. Germline V gene data show CDR1 as MNHNY and CDR2 as SVGAGI (reference sequence). The CDR3 spells CASGASGASYEQYF. The DNA of the CDR3 is TGTGCCAGCGGAGCCAGCGGGGCCTCCTACGAGCAGTACTTC.

This clonotype has only a few counts. V is TRBV7-9 and J is TRBJ2-3, with 13 bases fitting TRBD2. The germline CDR1 and CDR2 sequences are SEHNR and FQNEAQ (reference sequence). The junction had 7 bases not matched to a gene; V was cut back by 8 bases and J by 5 bases. The CDR3 loop spans 15 amino acids. DNA for the CDR3: TGTGCCAGCTTCGGGACTAGCGGGGTTGGAGATACGCAGTATTTT. This codes for CASFGTSGVGDTQYF.

This chain joins TRBV2 and TRBJ2-5; 9 positions match TRBD2. CDR1 is SNHLY, CDR2 FYNNEI, per germline. The CDR3 is 15 amino acids. V lost 7 bases to trimming and J lost 1 base; unmatched junction nucleotides: 7. The DNA for the CDR3 is TGTGCCAGCAAAGGCGGGACTAGCCCCCAAGAGACCCAGTACTTC. Its protein product is CASKGGTSPQETQYF. The full variable domain, in which reference TRBV2 and TRBJ2-5 provide the parts outside the CDR3, is EPEVTQTPSHQVTQMGQEVILRCVPISNHLYFYWYRQILGQKVEFLVSFYNNEISEKSEIFDDQFSVERPDGSNFTLKIRSTKLEDSAMYFCASKGGTSPQETQYFGPGTRLLVL.

The chain combines TRBV9 with TRBJ1-2; D is possibly TRBD1 (5 bases). Germline V gene sequence: CDR1 SGDLS, CDR2 YYNGEE. The CDR3 is made up of 14 amino acids. Trimming removed 3 bases at V and 4 bases at J, with 13 bases between. Here the CDR3 reads CASSDATAIYGYTF. In DNA, the CDR3 is TGTGCCAGCAGCGACGCGACAGCGATCTATGGCTACACCTTC.

The rearrangement joins TRBV12-5 to TRBJ2-2, with D unclear. The CDR3 is 13 residues long. Germline V gene data show CDR1 as LGHNT and CDR2 as FRNRAP. V was trimmed by 3 bases and J by 2 bases, leaving 4 bases between them. CDR3 sequence: CASGFGNTGELFF. The DNA for the CDR3 is TGTGCTAGTGGTTTCGGCAACACCGGGGAGCTGTTTTTT.

This clonotype was detected only a few times. This CDR3 reads CASSGGTSGAKNIQYF. The CDR3 region has the DNA TGTGCCAGCAGTGGGGGGACTAGCGGAGCCAAAAACATTCAGTACTTC. J is TRBJ2-4 and V is TRBV6-5; the match to TRBD2 covers 11 bases. Germline-derived CDR1 and CDR2 are MNHEY and SVGAGI. Unmatched junction bases numbered 3, after V lost 5 bases and J lost 0 bases. This CDR3 is built from 16 residues.

This clonotype was detected once. V usage is TRBV28 and J usage is TRBJ2-7; D not certain. The CDR3 length is 14 residues. Germline V lookup: CDR1 MDHEN, CDR2 SYDVKM. V dropped 2 bases and J dropped 3 bases, with 11 bases sitting between them. CDR3 residues: CASSLRSWSYEQYF. The CDR3 bases are TGTGCCAGCAGTTTAAGGTCGTGGAGCTACGAGCAGTACTTC.

There are a few counts of this clonotype. The CDR3 DNA follows: TGTGCCAGCAGCCAATCCGTCAGCGGGAGCCCAACCGGGGAGCTGTTTTTT. Its protein is CASSQSVSGSPTGELFF. The J gene is TRBJ2-2, the V gene TRBV4-2; 8 bases line up with TRBD2. Looked up from germline, CDR1 is LGHNA and CDR2 is YNFKEQ. This CDR3 has 17 amino acids. V shed 2 bases and J 5 bases; nucleotides not matched to a gene: 10.

This clonotype was recorded at least ten times. V gene TRBV4-1 combines with J gene TRBJ2-5; D unclear. Germline CDR1 MGHRA, CDR2 YSYEKL. This CDR3 has 13 residues. Between the trimmed V and J ends, which lost 0 bases and 5 bases, there was a span of 7 bases. This chain's CDR3 is CASSQESLETQYF. CDR3 nucleotide sequence: TGCGCCAGCAGCCAAGAAAGTTTGGAGACCCAGTACTTC.

The chain is built from TRBV15 and TRBJ2-7; the match to TRBD2 covers 7 bases. The CDR3 covers 14 residues. With 3 bases clipped from V and 3 bases from J, the junction kept 5 bases outside the gene matches. CDR1 is LNHNV, CDR2 YYDKDF, per germline (reference sequence). CDR3 sequence: CATSRGGTNYEQYF. CDR3 nucleotides: TGTGCCACCAGCAGGGGGGGGACCAACTACGAGCAGTACTTC.

This clonotype has a single count. V usage is TRBV6-2 or TRBV6-3 and J usage is TRBJ1-5; D unresolved. Germline V gives CDR1 MNHEY, CDR2 SVGEGT. V lost 2 bases and J 2 bases, leaving 10 bases between the germline ends. CDR3 length: 15 amino acids. In nucleotides, the CDR3 is TGTGCCAGCAGTTACGCCGGGAAGGGCAATCAGCCCCAGCATTTT. It encodes CASSYAGKGNQPQHF.